These 25 T cell receptor beta chains share one sample of origin, sequenced in a study of CD8+CD57+ T cells in acquired aplastic anemia (dated by TCRdb to 2017 to 2018). Sequenced on an Illumina HiSeq 2000. Genomic DNA served as template for TCR beta VDJ combination and CDR3 sequence profiling. TCRdb reprocessed the public reads (quality trimming at Q25 with fastp, clone calling with MiXCR) and kept in-frame beta chains. CDR3 protein sequences are deduplicated, and each keeps its most common genes and DNA. The sample table shows some 190,000 distinct CDR3 sequences, and around 59% are seen once. Of the sample, about 16% falls within the top ten clones. Sample: sorted CD4+, CD8+, or CD8+CD57+ T cells (not recorded which) from PBMCs. These receptors were obtained from a human donor in good health, serving as a control.

This clonotype was found many times. The chain employs TRBV20-1 and TRBJ1-1; 8 bases match TRBD1. V lost 1 base, J lost 3 bases, and 10 bases stayed unmatched. Germline values: CDR1 DFQATT, CDR2 SNEGSKA (reference sequence). This CDR3 region has 16 residues. DNA of the CDR3: TGCAGTGCTAGAGCTACAACAGGGGGATACGACACTGAAGCTTTCTTT. Encoded protein: CSARATTGGYDTEAFF.

The table lists this clonotype with a few counts. The chain uses TRBV5-6 and TRBJ1-4, with unresolved D. Trimming pared 0 bases from V and 10 bases from J, leaving 4 bases between. The CDR3 is 11 residues long. Germline CDR1 and CDR2: SGHDT and YYEEEE. The CDR3 DNA reads TGTGCCAGCAGCTTGGGGGGAAAACTGTTTTTT. Translating it yields CASSLGGKLFF.

A few counts support this clonotype. V gene TRBV29-1 combines with J gene TRBJ2-7; TRBD1 agrees at 11 bases. The germline gives CDR1 SQVTM, CDR2 ANQGSEA. This CDR3 comprises 13 residues. V was clipped by 7 bases and J by 4 bases; unmatched bases: 6. The CDR3 protein is CSALGQGEYEQYF. The CDR3 DNA follows: TGCAGCGCGCTGGGACAGGGGGAATACGAGCAGTACTTC.

This clonotype was recorded at least ten times. The CDR3 reads CASRSPGSGSYNEQFF. CDR3 sequence (DNA): TGTGCCAGCAGGAGCCCAGGGTCAGGGTCCTACAATGAGCAGTTCTTC. The V and J genes are TRBV12-3 or TRBV12-4 and TRBJ2-1; weak D call: TRBD1 (5 bases). The V end was cut by 6 bases, the J end by 1 base, with 16 bases between. This CDR3 is 16 amino acids long.

The chain couples TRBV25-1 to TRBJ1-5; D unclear. Germline loops: CDR1 MGHDK, CDR2 SYGVNS. Trimming removed 7 bases at V and 3 bases at J, with 13 bases between. The CDR3 is 14 amino acids. CDR3: CASIMSSFNQPQHF. DNA for the CDR3: TGTGCCAGCATCATGTCCAGCTTCAATCAGCCCCAGCATTTT.

The chain has TRBV7-2 and TRBJ1-6; TRBD1 is a possible D gene (5 bases). CDR1 and CDR2 (germline): SGHTA, FQGNSA. The CDR3 extends over 11 amino acids. The V end lost 2 bases, the J end lost 16 bases, and 9 bases lay between the germline ends. The CDR3 loop reads CASSLSGPLHF. The CDR3 bases are TGTGCCAGCAGCTTATCAGGGCCTCTCCACTTT.

The chain uses TRBV10-3 and TRBJ2-3; 10 nucleotides line up with TRBD2. CDR1 and CDR2 from the germline V gene are ENHRY and SYGVKD. The V and J ends lost 3 bases and 3 bases, in that order; junction bases with no gene match: 3. The CDR3 contains 15 residues. The CDR3 region has the DNA TGTGCCATCAGTGACCCGGGACTAGCGACAGATACGCAGTATTTT. It is translated as CAISDPGLATDTQYF.

The chain links TRBV10-3 to TRBJ1-4; tentatively, D is TRBD1 (5 bases). Per germline, CDR1 ENHRY and CDR2 SYGVKD. This CDR3 has 15 residues. Trimming took off 2 bases at V and 10 bases at J, with 17 bases between the two ends. The CDR3 coding sequence is TGTGCCATCAGTGAGGATGTGGGACGACCGGGAAAACTGTTTTTT. It specifies CAISEDVGRPGKLFF.

The V and J genes are TRBV24-1 and TRBJ2-2, with 10 bases that match TRBD2. V lost 10 bases, J lost 6 bases, and 7 bases stayed unmatched. CDR1 and CDR2 (germline): KGHDR, SFDVKD. The CDR3 spans 14 residues. The CDR3 loop reads CATSSGRAPGELFF. CDR3 DNA: TGTGCCACTAGCAGCGGGAGGGCCCCCGGGGAGCTGTTTTTT.

This clonotype has just a few counts. A much larger clone sits a single nucleotide away, making a read error possible. No conserved phenylalanine or tryptophan is present at the end of the CDR3, so a read error is the likely explanation. This rearrangement joins TRBV5-4 to TRBJ1-1; D is uncertain. The germline V gene has CDR1 SGHNT and CDR2 YYREEE (reference sequence). The V and J ends lost 4 bases and 5 bases respectively, with 15 bases between them. The CDR3 is made up of 14 amino acids. CDR3 DNA: TGTGCCAGCAGCCGAAGGGAGGCGAGAACTGAAGCTTTCGTT. Its translation: CASSRREARTEAFV.

This chain connects TRBV25-1 to TRBJ1-1; 9 positions match TRBD1. Germline V CDR1 and CDR2: MGHDK, SYGVNS. After removal of 6 bases from V and 8 bases from J, the junction contained 7 bases not matched to a gene. The CDR3 contains 13 residues. Written as DNA, the CDR3 is TGTGCCAGCAGCCTCACAGGACAGGGGGAAGCTTTCTTT. Its translation: CASSLTGQGEAFF.

The chain combines TRBV4-3 with TRBJ1-1, with D unresolved. Germline V gives CDR1 LGHNA, CDR2 YSLEER. This CDR3 is 14 amino acids long. Trimming took 2 bases from V and 1 from J, leaving 8 bases between them. The CDR3 DNA reads as TGCGCCAGCAGCCAAAAGTTAGAGAACACTGAAGCTTTCTTT. It yields the protein CASSQKLENTEAFF.

This clonotype was counted at least ten times. This rearrangement joins TRBV20-1 to TRBJ2-5; D is possibly TRBD2 (8 bases). CDR1 DFQATT and CDR2 SNEGSKA come from the germline V gene (reference sequence). The V gene lost 3 bases and the J gene lost 2 bases, with 19 bases spanning the gap. CDR3 length equals 16 residues. Here the CDR3 DNA reads TGCAGTGCTAGCCCCGGGACAGCGGGGGTTCAAGAGACCCAGTACTTC. It specifies CSASPGTAGVQETQYF.

This clonotype was seen a few times. This chain joins TRBV5-1 and TRBJ1-2; maybe TRBD1 (5 bases). Trimming shortened V by 2 bases and J by 8 bases, and 13 bases separated the two germline ends. Looked up from germline, CDR1 is SGHRS and CDR2 is YFSETQ. The CDR3 has 13 amino acids. CDR3 DNA: TGCGCCAGCAGCTTCGACAGCCAAGACGGCTACACCTTC. Amino acid sequence: CASSFDSQDGYTF.

This clonotype came up many times. The CDR3 DNA is TGTGCCAGCAGGCCCGACCTTAATGAAAAACTGTTTTTT. It translates to CASRPDLNEKLFF. This chain joins TRBV6-5 and TRBJ1-4; D gene unclear. The length of the CDR3 is 13 residues. Germline V gene data show CDR1 as MNHEY and CDR2 as SVGAGI. Trimming shortened V by 6 bases and J by 4 bases, and 9 bases separated the two germline ends.

This clonotype was observed at least ten times. The J gene is TRBJ2-7, the V gene TRBV19; perhaps D is TRBD1 or TRBD2 (5 bases each). The CDR3 length is 14 residues. The germline V gene has CDR1 LNHDA and CDR2 SQIVND (reference sequence). V was pared by 2 bases and J by 7 bases, with 15 bases between. DNA of the CDR3: TGTGCCAGTAGTATAAAAGGACGGTGGGGGGAGCAGTACTTC. It yields the protein CASSIKGRWGEQYF.

The gene calls are TRBV24-1 and TRBJ2-1; the match to TRBD2 covers 13 bases. CDR3 length: 17 residues. V lost 10 bases, J lost 0 bases, and 8 bases stayed unmatched. The germline V gene encodes CDR1 KGHDR and CDR2 SFDVKD. DNA of the CDR3: TGTGCCACTGATACGGGGACTAGCGGGGCCTCCTACAATGAGCAGTTCTTC. Translating it yields CATDTGTSGASYNEQFF.

In the case of this clonotype: This may come from a read error, since a much larger clone is one base off. The V and J genes are TRBV10-3 and TRBJ2-7, with 7 bases aligning to TRBD2. This CDR3 comprises 14 residues. The germline gives CDR1 ENHRY, CDR2 SYGVKD. CDR3 region: CASSPLWGDYGQYF. The CDR3 DNA is TGTGCCAGCAGCCCTTTATGGGGGGACTACGGGCAGTACTTC.

This clonotype was observed many times. The chain has TRBV5-1 and TRBJ1-1; D remains unclear. Trimming left V 4 bases short and J 1 base short, with 8 bases between. The CDR3 is 13 residues long. The germline CDR1 and CDR2 sequences are SGHRS and YFSETQ. The CDR3 sequence: CASSGQANTEAFF. CDR3 bases: TGCGCCAGCAGCGGTCAGGCGAACACTGAAGCTTTCTTT. The full variable domain, with the rest looked up from reference TRBV5-1 and TRBJ1-1, is KAGVTQTPRYLIKTRGQQVTLSCSPISGHRSVSWYQQTPGQGLQFLFEYFSETQRNKGNFPGRFSGRQFSNSRSEMNVSTLELGDSALYLCASSGQANTEAFFGQGTRLTVV.

This clonotype was picked up many times. The chain joins TRBV20-1 to TRBJ2-7; 7 bases agree with TRBD1. This CDR3 is built from 13 residues. Germline CDR1 DFQATT, CDR2 SNEGSKA (reference sequence). Trimming removed 6 bases from V and 5 bases from J; junction bases left unmatched: 10. Here the CDR3 reads CSALPGQKNEQYF. The CDR3 region has the DNA TGCAGTGCCCTCCCGGGACAGAAAAACGAGCAGTACTTC.

The chain couples TRBV7-2 to TRBJ2-3, with TRBD2 matching 8 bases. The trim removed 1 base at V and 5 bases at J, leaving 8 bases unmatched. Per germline, CDR1 SGHTA and CDR2 FQGNSA. The CDR3 consists of 16 residues. CDR3 sequence (DNA): TGTGCCAGCAGCTTAGGGGTAGCGGGGCGCGGAGATACGCAGTATTTT. As protein: CASSLGVAGRGDTQYF.

The chain combines TRBV7-2 with TRBJ2-7, with 10 positions matching TRBD2. V lost 5 bases and J lost 3; bases outside the gene matches: 4. Looked up from germline, CDR1 is SGHTA and CDR2 is FQGNSA. The CDR3 sequence is 14 residues long. CDR3 nucleotide sequence: TGTGCCAGCAGCCATACTAGCGGGGACTACGAGCAGTACTTC. Amino acids: CASSHTSGDYEQYF.

This rearrangement joins TRBV5-1 to TRBJ1-2; D uncertain. There are 12 residues in the CDR3. V was trimmed by 0 bases and J by 8 bases, leaving 8 bases between them. CDR1 is SGHRS and CDR2 is YFSETQ in the germline V gene. CDR3 DNA sequence: TGCGCCAGCAGCTTGGGCAGCGAAGGCTACACCTTC. Protein product: CASSLGSEGYTF.

The V call is TRBV7-2, the J call TRBJ2-7, with 8 bases matching TRBD2. The V segment lost 5 bases and the J segment 0 bases; nucleotides outside the gene matches: 6. Germline loops: CDR1 SGHTA, CDR2 FQGNSA. The CDR3 spans 15 residues. This CDR3 is CASSHTGTSSYEQYF. In DNA form, the CDR3 reads TGTGCCAGCAGCCACACCGGGACTAGCTCCTACGAGCAGTACTTC.

The sample holds a few counts of this clonotype. Compared with germline, one end of the junction differs, possibly owing to a read error. This chain joins TRBV6-5 and TRBJ1-6; 7 positions agree with TRBD1. Per germline, CDR1 MNHEY and CDR2 SVGAGI. The CDR3 is made up of 15 amino acids. CDR3 bases: TGTGCCATCAGTTACGAGAGGACAGGATCTTCACCCCTTCACTTT. This translates into CAISYERTGSSPLHF.